These 23 T cell receptor beta chains share one sample of origin, sequenced in a study of blood T cell repertoires in COVID-19. Using immunoSEQ multiplex PCR, the repertoire was profiled, and TCRdb retains in-frame clones only, with some absent. This table holds fewer than 80,000 clones, 74% found once. The specimen was peripheral blood. The receptors stem from a woman aged 80 or older with acute or convalescent COVID-19.

The chain is built from TRBV19 and TRBJ2-4, with 7 bases identical to TRBD2. J was trimmed by 4 bases and V by 2 bases; bases with no gene match: 5. Germline CDR1 is LNHDA and CDR2 is SQIVND (reference sequence). The length of the CDR3 is 15 residues. As DNA, the CDR3 is TGTGCCAGTAGTATATCGTCGCGGGAGAAAAACATTCAGTACTTC. Its translation: CASSISSREKNIQYF. Variable domain in full (rest from reference TRBV19 and TRBJ2-4): DGGITQSPKYLFRKEGQNVTLSCEQNLNHDAMYWYRQDPGQGLRLIYYSQIVNDFQKGDIAEGYSVSREKKESFPLTVTSAQKNPTAFYLCASSISSREKNIQYFGAGTRLSVL.

This clone is a singleton in its sample. The V gene is TRBV11-3, the J gene TRBJ1-2; D gene uncertain. The V end was cut by 10 bases, the J end by 1 base, with 13 bases between. The CDR3 has 13 residues. Germline V CDR1 and CDR2: SGHNT, YENEEA. Here the CDR3 DNA reads TGTGCCACCCGGGATAGGAGTAACTATGGCTACACCTTC. Its translation: CATRDRSNYGYTF.

The V gene is TRBV7-2, the J gene TRBJ2-7; 7 bases agree with TRBD2. This CDR3 is built from 19 residues. CDR1 and CDR2 (germline): SGHTA, FQGNSA. After removal of 4 bases from V and 0 bases from J, the junction contained 18 bases not matched to a gene. CDR3 nucleotide sequence: TGTGCCAGCAGCTCCCCCAAGGAGCGGGGAACCTCAAGCTCCTACGAGCAGTACTTC. It translates to CASSSPKERGTSSSYEQYF.

The chain recombines TRBV28 with TRBJ2-7, with TRBD2 identical over 9 bases. The CDR3 length is 15 residues. Germline trimming cut 3 bases from V and 0 bases from J; bases unmatched to any gene: 3. CDR1 MDHEN and CDR2 SYDVKM come from the germline V gene. The CDR3 reads CASSLAGGFSYEQYF. The CDR3 nucleotides are TGTGCCAGCAGTTTGGCGGGGGGGTTCTCCTACGAGCAGTACTTC. The full variable domain, completed using reference TRBV28 and TRBJ2-7, is DVKVTQSSRYLVKRTGEKVFLECVQDMDHENMFWYRQDPGLGLRLIYFSYDVKMKEKGDIPEGYSVSREKKERFSLILESASTNQTSMYLCASSLAGGFSYEQYFGPGTRLTVT.

This clone was found once. The V and J genes are TRBV6-2 or TRBV6-3 and TRBJ1-5, with TRBD1 matching 8 bases. Germline-derived CDR1 and CDR2 are MNHEY and SVGEGT. The CDR3 is made up of 14 amino acids. The V and J ends lost 6 bases and 13 bases, in that order; junction bases with no gene match: 14. CDR3 sequence reads: CASSLRTGWSSQHF. The DNA of the CDR3 is TGTGCCAGCAGCTTGCGGACAGGGTGGTCGTCACAGCATTTT.

The V call is TRBV9, the J call TRBJ2-1; 11 bases fit TRBD2. CDR3 length: 16 amino acids. Germline CDR1 SGDLS, CDR2 YYNGEE. V dropped 2 bases and J dropped 8; count of bases not matched to a gene: 9. This CDR3 is CASSVLPGTSGHEQFF. CDR3 coding DNA: TGTGCCAGCAGCGTCCTACCCGGGACTAGCGGCCATGAGCAGTTCTTC.

This clone was counted only a few times. This chain uses TRBV11-2 with TRBJ2-7, with 11 bases matching TRBD2. Germline V gives CDR1 SGHAT, CDR2 FQNNGV. CDR3 length equals 14 residues. V trimming: 3 bases; J trimming: 5 bases; junction bases outside the gene matches: 3. The DNA of the CDR3 is TGTGCCAGCAGCTTTAGCGGGAGGGTGGACGAGCAGTACTTC. Its protein product is CASSFSGRVDEQYF.

The count of this clone is one. V usage is TRBV27 and J usage is TRBJ2-1; weak D call: TRBD2 (6 bases). The V end was cut by 8 bases, the J end by 8 bases, with 25 bases between. The length of the CDR3 is 16 residues. Germline CDR1 and CDR2: MNHEY and SMNVEV (reference sequence). The CDR3 reads CASSQTGTAFVYEQFF. The CDR3 region has the DNA TGTGCCAGCTCCCAAACCGGGACTGCCTTCGTTTATGAGCAGTTCTTC.

J is TRBJ2-7 and V is TRBV10-3; a possible D gene is TRBD2 (6 bases). Trimming stripped 6 bases from V and 0 bases from J, with 15 bases between. The CDR3 covers 15 residues. The germline CDR1 and CDR2 sequences are ENHRY and SYGVKD. The CDR3 coding sequence is TGTGCCATCAGCGATACTAGCCTGTTCTCCTACGAGCAGTACTTC. Translation: CAISDTSLFSYEQYF.

The chain combines TRBV11-2 with TRBJ2-5, with D hard to call. This CDR3 contains 15 residues. Germline-derived CDR1 and CDR2 are SGHAT and FQNNGV. With 3 bases removed from V and 1 base from J, the gap between germline ends came to 12 bases. The CDR3 DNA follows: TGTGCCAGCAGCTTTCTAAACAGACCCCAAGAGACCCAGTACTTC. As protein: CASSFLNRPQETQYF.

A few counts support this clone. The chain has TRBV27 and TRBJ2-4; D is perhaps TRBD1 (8 bases). V lost 9 bases and J 7 bases, leaving 16 bases between the germline ends. This CDR3 has 13 residues. CDR1 and CDR2 (germline): MNHEY, SMNVEV (reference sequence). As DNA, the CDR3 is TGTGCCAGTAGAACAGGGGGGGTTAACATTCAGTACTTC. Translated, it gives CASRTGGVNIQYF.

This rearrangement joins TRBV19 to TRBJ2-5; D perhaps matches TRBD1 (8 bases). Deletions cut 5 bases from V and 4 bases from J, with 17 bases between. The CDR3 covers 15 residues. CDR1 and CDR2 from the germline V gene are LNHDA and SQIVND (reference sequence). The CDR3 here is CASSPRGGQAETQYF. The DNA for the CDR3 is TGTGCCAGTAGTCCTCGCGGGGGACAGGCAGAGACCCAGTACTTC.

CDR3 amino acids: CASSQGAQFYEQYF. The CDR3 DNA is TGTGCCAGCAGCCAAGGGGCGCAGTTCTACGAGCAGTACTTC. The chain has TRBV3-1 (or the pseudogene TRBV3-2) and TRBJ2-7, with no clear D. The CDR3 contains 14 residues. V lost 1 base and J lost 3, with 10 bases in between. Germline loops: CDR1 LGHDT, CDR2 YNNKEL (reference sequence).

The chain has TRBV3-1 (or the pseudogene TRBV3-2) and TRBJ1-6; maybe TRBD1 (5 bases). CDR1 LGHDT and CDR2 YNNKEL come from the germline V gene (reference sequence). The V end was cut by 0 bases, the J end by 3 bases, with 6 bases between. This CDR3 has 15 amino acids. The CDR3 spells CASSQDRGYNSPLHF. The CDR3 DNA reads TGTGCCAGCAGCCAAGATAGGGGCTATAATTCACCCCTCCACTTT.

In this sample, this clone turned up once. The rearrangement uses TRBV15 and TRBJ1-2, with D tentatively TRBD1 (5 bases). This CDR3 region has 14 residues. Germline V gives CDR1 LNHNV, CDR2 YYDKDF (reference sequence). Trimming pared 0 bases from V and 4 bases from J, leaving 9 bases between. As DNA, the CDR3 is TGTGCCACCAGCAGAGATACGGGGGTCTATGGCTACACCTTC. Translation gives CATSRDTGVYGYTF.

The rearrangement joins TRBV24-1 to TRBJ1-3; no clear D gene. The V gene's germline CDR1 is KGHDR and CDR2 SFDVKD. This CDR3 has 13 residues. V was clipped by 10 bases and J by 3 bases, with 12 bases between them. In nucleotides, the CDR3 is TGTGCCACGGAGGACTCGTTTGGAAACACCATATATTTT. Translating it yields CATEDSFGNTIYF.

The chain employs TRBV15 and TRBJ1-1; D not certain. CDR3 length: 12 residues. Looked up from germline, CDR1 is LNHNV and CDR2 is YYDKDF (reference sequence). The V end lost 0 bases, the J end lost 12 bases, and 11 bases lay between the germline ends. For the CDR3, the DNA is TGTGCCACCAGCAGAGATAGAGGACTAACTTTCTTT. It yields the protein CATSRDRGLTFF. The complete variable domain, with remaining parts taken from reference TRBV15 and TRBJ1-1, reads DAMVIQNPRYQVTQFGKPVTLSCSQTLNHNVMYWYQQKSSQAPKLLFHYYDKDFNNEADTPDNFQSRRPNTSFCFLDIRSPGLGDTAMYLCATSRDRGLTFFGQGTRLTVV.

The chain carries TRBV5-1 and TRBJ2-1; D is perhaps TRBD2 (6 bases). The CDR3 consists of 16 residues. With 1 base removed from V and 0 bases from J, the gap between germline ends came to 11 bases. Per the germline V gene, CDR1 is SGHRS and CDR2 is YFSETQ. The CDR3 nucleotides are TGCGCCAGCAGCTTGCGGCCTAGCGACTCCTACAATGAGCAGTTCTTC. Translated, it gives CASSLRPSDSYNEQFF. Variable domain in full (rest from reference TRBV5-1 and TRBJ2-1): KAGVTQTPRYLIKTRGQQVTLSCSPISGHRSVSWYQQTPGQGLQFLFEYFSETQRNKGNFPGRFSGRQFSNSRSEMNVSTLELGDSALYLCASSLRPSDSYNEQFFGPGTRLTVL.

The chain uses TRBV19 and TRBJ1-5; 7 nucleotides align to TRBD1. Losses at the gene ends were 7 bases for V and 1 base for J; bases not matched to a gene: 10. The CDR3 covers 16 residues. Germline-derived CDR1 and CDR2 are LNHDA and SQIVND (reference sequence). CDR3 in DNA: TGTGCCAGTAATAGGGACAGATTAGGCAGCAATCAGCCCCAGCATTTT. Amino acids: CASNRDRLGSNQPQHF. Full variable domain (missing parts from reference TRBV19 and TRBJ1-5): DGGITQSPKYLFRKEGQNVTLSCEQNLNHDAMYWYRQDPGQGLRLIYYSQIVNDFQKGDIAEGYSVSREKKESFPLTVTSAQKNPTAFYLCASNRDRLGSNQPQHFGDGTRLSIL.

CDR3 residues: CASRLTMTFPNYGYTF. The CDR3 DNA reads TGTGCCAGCAGACTCACCATGACATTTCCTAACTATGGCTACACCTTC. The chain employs TRBV7-9 and TRBJ1-2; D gene uncertain. This CDR3 is 16 amino acids long. From germline, CDR1 is SEHNR and CDR2 FQNEAQ (reference sequence). V dropped 6 bases and J dropped 0 bases, with 17 bases sitting between them.

This chain connects TRBV7-8 to TRBJ2-7, with 7 bases fitting TRBD2. CDR3 length equals 15 residues. Trimming cost V 1 base and J 7 bases; bases outside gene matches: 10. CDR1 and CDR2 from the germline V gene are SGHVS and FQNEAQ. The CDR3 reads CASSLVGGGLGEQYF. CDR3 in DNA: TGTGCCAGCAGCTTAGTTGGCGGGGGACTGGGGGAGCAGTACTTC. Complete variable domain (other parts from reference TRBV7-8 and TRBJ2-7): GAGVSQSPRYKVAKRGQDVALRCDPISGHVSLFWYQQALGQGPEFLTYFQNEAQLDKSGLPSDRFFAERPEGSVSTLKIQRTQQEDSAVYLCASSLVGGGLGEQYFGPGTRLTVT.

V usage is TRBV11-2 and J usage is TRBJ1-2, with TRBD1 matching over 7 bases. Unmatched junction bases numbered 2, after V lost 3 bases and J lost 4 bases. CDR3 length equals 13 residues. CDR1 SGHAT and CDR2 FQNNGV come from the germline V gene. The CDR3 loop is CASSLGTAYGYTF. As DNA, the CDR3 is TGTGCCAGCAGCTTGGGGACAGCCTATGGCTACACCTTC.

V gene TRBV19 combines with J gene TRBJ1-4, with TRBD1 matching over 8 bases. There are 15 residues in the CDR3. Unmatched junction bases numbered 6, after V lost 4 bases and J lost 5 bases. Germline CDR1 LNHDA, CDR2 SQIVND (reference sequence). The DNA of the CDR3 is TGTGCCAGTAGTACCTGGACAGGGACGAATGAAAAACTGTTTTTT. Its translation is CASSTWTGTNEKLFF. Filled out from reference TRBV19 and TRBJ1-4, the complete variable domain reads DGGITQSPKYLFRKEGQNVTLSCEQNLNHDAMYWYRQDPGQGLRLIYYSQIVNDFQKGDIAEGYSVSREKKESFPLTVTSAQKNPTAFYLCASSTWTGTNEKLFFGSGTQLSVL.